This is a list of T cell receptor beta chains from one sample in a study of shared clonotypes between healthy human individuals. The protocol was immunoSEQ multiplex PCR, while the TCRdb copy is restricted to in-frame clones and leaves out a portion. The table has under 650,000 clones, about 95% seen once. Sequenced input: naive CD4+ T cells sorted from blood. The receptors were sampled from a woman aged 25 to 45 in good health. Both conserved end residues are part of each CDR3. The order of the fields is D gene, J gene, clone size, V gene, CDR3 DNA, CDR3 protein. A D gene is named only where the DNA matches it firmly. Size is stated for part of the rows, as once, few or many counts, or as a class when the clone is expanded.

-,TRBJ2-7,-,TRBV4-2,TGTGCCAGCAGCCAAGATCTGCTCCCACCCAACGAGCAGTACTTC,CASSQDLLPPNEQYF
-,TRBJ1-4,-,TRBV5-1,TGCGCCAGCAGTGCGTCAACGGGGAGAGGTGAAAAACTGTTTTTT,CASSASTGRGEKLFF
-,TRBJ2-7,-,TRBV20-1,TGCAGTGCTATAGAGTCCTACGAGCAGTACTTC,CSAIESYEQYF
-,TRBJ2-7,-,TRBV21-1,TGTGCCAGCAGCAAAGCCAGCGGGAGGGCCGGCTACGAGCAGTACTTC,CASSKASGRAGYEQYF
-,TRBJ2-1,-,TRBV29-1,TGCAGCGTAGAACAGGATTACAATGAGCAGTTCTTC,CSVEQDYNEQFF
TRBD2,TRBJ2-1,-,TRBV9,TGTGCCAGCAGCCCACGACTAGCGGGAGCCTCCTACAATGAGCAGTTCTTC,CASSPRLAGASYNEQFF
TRBD1,TRBJ1-1,-,TRBV5-1,TGCGCCAGCAAATCGGACAGGGGTATAACTGAAGCTTTCTTT,CASKSDRGITEAFF
TRBD1,TRBJ2-3,-,TRBV5-1,TGCGCCAGCAGCACCGGGACAGGTGGGGTTAGCACAGATACGCAGTATTTT,CASSTGTGGVSTDTQYF
-,TRBJ1-3,-,TRBV27,TGTGCCAGCAGTTTGACCGCATTCGGAAACACCATATATTTT,CASSLTAFGNTIYF
TRBD1,TRBJ2-7,-,TRBV7-6,TGTGCCAGCAGCTCAAGGTACAGGGGATCGGGGCCCTACGAGCAGTACTTC,CASSSRYRGSGPYEQYF
TRBD2,TRBJ2-1,-,TRBV19,TGTGCCAGTAGACTAGCGGGATTTTACAATGAGCAGTTCTTC,CASRLAGFYNEQFF
-,TRBJ1-6,-,TRBV5-1,TGCGCCAGCAGCTTCAACACTGGGAATTCACCCCTCCACTTT,CASSFNTGNSPLHF
-,TRBJ2-7,-,TRBV27,TGTGCCAGCAGTTTAACGTTGCCCCCAAGGGGCGAGCAGTACTTC,CASSLTLPPRGEQYF
TRBD1,TRBJ1-1,once,TRBV2,TGTGCCAGCAGGGGGACAGGGGTGAACACTGAAGCTTTCTTT,CASRGTGVNTEAFF
-,TRBJ2-1,-,TRBV4-1,TGCGCCAGCAGCCACCACCTCTACAATGAGCAGTTCTTC,CASSHHLYNEQFF
-,TRBJ1-5,-,TRBV19,TGTGCCAGTAGGACCCTAGAGTCGGCCGGATTAGATCAGCCCCAGCATTTT,CASRTLESAGLDQPQHF
TRBD2,TRBJ2-7,-,TRBV11-1,TGTGCCAGCAGCATGGGACTAATCACCTCCTACGAGCAGTACTTC,CASSMGLITSYEQYF
TRBD1,TRBJ2-5,once,TRBV11-1,TGTGCCAGCAGCCCCGGACAGGGACAGCAGACCCAGTACTTC,CASSPGQGQQTQYF
-,TRBJ2-7,-,TRBV28,TGTGCCAGCAGTTTTTCTCCAACTAGTAGTAACGAGCAGTACTTC,CASSFSPTSSNEQYF
-,TRBJ2-2,once,TRBV7-9,TGTGCCAGCAGCAAGAGGTCAGGGAACACCGGGGAGCTGTTTTTT,CASSKRSGNTGELFF
TRBD1,TRBJ1-1,-,TRBV28,TGTGCCAGCAGGCCGGGACAGGGGGCGGGTTTTCGCACTGAAGCTTTCTTT,CASRPGQGAGFRTEAFF
TRBD2,TRBJ2-7,-,TRBV4-1,TGCGCCAGCAGCCCCCTAGCGGCCCTGGGAAGCTACGAGCAGTACTTC,CASSPLAALGSYEQYF